One sample yielded the 23 T cell receptor beta chains listed below, sequenced in a study of blood T cell repertoires in COVID-19. TCRdb's copy holds only in-frame clones and misses some; the assay was immunoSEQ multiplex PCR. The sample contains hundreds of thousands of clones, under 90% of which appear only once. Sequenced sample: peripheral blood. These receptors were obtained from a woman aged 40 to 55 with active or convalescent COVID-19.

The V call is TRBV28, the J call TRBJ2-7; D is possibly TRBD2 (5 bases). Trimming left V 6 bases short and J 3 bases short, with 15 bases between. CDR3 length: 14 residues. CDR1 is MDHEN, CDR2 SYDVKM, per germline. The CDR3 DNA is TGTGCCAGCAGACCCCCGGGATCAAACTACGAGCAGTACTTC. It yields the protein CASRPPGSNYEQYF.

This clone was detected a few times. The chain carries TRBV9 and TRBJ2-3; D gene uncertain. The ends were cut back, 4 bases at V and 0 bases at J, with 12 bases in the middle. The CDR3 sequence is 15 residues long. Per germline, CDR1 SGDLS and CDR2 YYNGEE. The CDR3 reads CASSPIVTSTDTQYF. In nucleotides, the CDR3 is TGTGCCAGCAGCCCAATTGTAACTAGCACAGATACGCAGTATTTT.

The CDR3 sequence is CASSLRTGTGGDEQYF. For the CDR3, the DNA is TGTGCCAGCAGCTTAAGAACCGGGACAGGGGGCGACGAGCAGTACTTC. The chain recombines TRBV11-3 with TRBJ2-7; 12 nucleotides agree with TRBD1. CDR1 is SGHNT, CDR2 YENEEA, per germline. The ends lost 2 bases at V and 5 bases at J; junction bases unmatched: 7. This CDR3 is built from 16 residues.

The rearrangement uses TRBV3-1 (or the pseudogene TRBV3-2) and TRBJ1-5, with 10 bases identical to TRBD1. CDR1 and CDR2 from the germline V gene are LGHDT and YNNKEL (reference sequence). The CDR3 loop spans 17 amino acids. J gave up 3 bases and V 1 base, and 6 bases lay outside the gene matches. CDR3 sequence reads: CASSQGGTGVLNQPQHF. CDR3 DNA sequence: TGTGCCAGCAGCCAAGGAGGGACAGGGGTTCTCAATCAGCCCCAGCATTTT.

This chain connects TRBV19 to TRBJ2-7; a weak D match, TRBD2 (5 bases). The CDR3 runs to 13 residues. The germline V gene encodes CDR1 LNHDA and CDR2 SQIVND (reference sequence). V lost 4 bases and J 2 bases, leaving 9 bases between the germline ends. The CDR3 protein is CASSRSGPYEQYF. The CDR3 nucleotides are TGTGCCAGTAGTAGGAGCGGCCCCTACGAGCAGTACTTC.

The chain combines TRBV7-2 with TRBJ1-1; D might be TRBD1 (5 bases). Germline-derived CDR1 and CDR2 are SGHTA and FQGNSA. V was trimmed by 2 bases and J by 6 bases, leaving 10 bases between them. This CDR3 is built from 13 residues. The CDR3 reads CASSLQGGAEAFF. The CDR3 DNA reads TGTGCCAGCAGCTTACAGGGTGGCGCTGAAGCTTTCTTT.

The V call is TRBV6-6, the J call TRBJ2-3; tentatively, D is TRBD1 (5 bases). The CDR3 runs to 14 residues. Germline V gene data show CDR1 as MNHNY and CDR2 as SVGAGI (reference sequence). The V and J ends lost 5 bases and 0 bases respectively, with 9 bases between them. The CDR3 DNA is TGTGCCAGCAGTGCCGCAGGGAGCACAGATACGCAGTATTTT. The encoded protein is CASSAAGSTDTQYF.

The chain combines TRBV3-1 (or the pseudogene TRBV3-2) with TRBJ2-1; a weak D match, TRBD2 (7 bases). CDR3 length: 16 amino acids. The V gene's germline CDR1 is LGHDT and CDR2 YNNKEL (reference sequence). Between the trimmed V and J ends, which lost 0 bases and 8 bases, there was a span of 17 bases. The CDR3 DNA is TGTGCCAGCAGCCAAGATAGGGGGGGTACGGTTGATGAGCAGTTCTTC. This codes for CASSQDRGGTVDEQFF.

The gene calls are TRBV6-5 and TRBJ2-2, with 8 positions matching TRBD1. The CDR3 covers 15 residues. Looked up from germline, CDR1 is MNHEY and CDR2 is SVGAGI. J lost 4 bases, V lost 6 bases, and 7 bases had no gene match. CDR3 DNA sequence: TGTGCCAGCAGCGATACAGGGGGAAGCACCGGGGAGCTGTTTTTT. It translates to CASSDTGGSTGELFF.

This clone was counted a few times. CDR3 in DNA: TGTGCCAGCAGCTCTCGGACTAGCGGGGGGGCGGAGCAGTTCTTC. It specifies CASSSRTSGGAEQFF. This chain connects TRBV5-4 to TRBJ2-1; 15 bases agree with TRBD2. Germline loops: CDR1 SGHNT, CDR2 YYREEE (reference sequence). The CDR3 is made up of 15 amino acids. The J segment lost 10 bases and the V segment lost 3 bases, leaving 5 bases of the junction unmatched. Full variable domain (rest looked up from reference TRBV5-4 and TRBJ2-1): ETGVTQSPTHLIKTRGQQVTLRCSSQSGHNTVSWYQQALGQGPQFIFQYYREEENGRGNFPPRFSGLQFPNYSSELNVNALELDDSALYLCASSSRTSGGAEQFFGPGTRLTVL.

The genes are TRBV5-1 and TRBJ2-5; 10 nucleotides align to TRBD2. The CDR3 covers 15 residues. CDR1 SGHRS and CDR2 YFSETQ come from the germline V gene. Germline trimming cut 4 bases from V and 4 bases from J; bases unmatched to any gene: 7. The CDR3 DNA sequence: TGCGCCAGCAGCCGGGACGGGACTAGCGCAGAGACCCAGTACTTC. It specifies CASSRDGTSAETQYF. The full variable domain, completed using reference TRBV5-1 and TRBJ2-5, is KAGVTQTPRYLIKTRGQQVTLSCSPISGHRSVSWYQQTPGQGLQFLFEYFSETQRNKGNFPGRFSGRQFSNSRSEMNVSTLELGDSALYLCASSRDGTSAETQYFGPGTRLLVL.

In its sample, this clone was seen a few times. This chain links TRBV7-9 with TRBJ1-4, with D hard to call. Germline loops: CDR1 SEHNR, CDR2 FQNEAQ (reference sequence). The V and J ends lost 4 bases and 4 bases respectively, with 13 bases between them. This CDR3 has 15 amino acids. The CDR3 coding sequence is TGTGCCAGCAGCTCTAGGACGGACTTTAATGAAAAACTGTTTTTT. This sequence encodes CASSSRTDFNEKLFF.

This clone was detected once. The chain uses TRBV27 and TRBJ2-1, with TRBD2 as a possible D gene (6 bases). V lost 3 bases to trimming and J lost 8 bases, with 14 bases between them. Per germline, CDR1 MNHEY and CDR2 SMNVEV (reference sequence). The CDR3 consists of 14 residues. The DNA for the CDR3 is TGTGCCAGCAGTTTCCGGGGAGGTTGGTATGAGCAGTTCTTC. Protein sequence: CASSFRGGWYEQFF.

The chain links TRBV9 to TRBJ1-2; 10 bases fit TRBD1. The ends lost 0 bases at V and 4 bases at J; junction bases unmatched: 12. Germline loops: CDR1 SGDLS, CDR2 YYNGEE. CDR3 length equals 18 residues. The CDR3 nucleotides are TGTGCCAGCAGCGTAGATCCCAGTGCCGGGACAGGGGCCTATGGCTACACCTTC. Translating it yields CASSVDPSAGTGAYGYTF.

CDR3 loop: CASSLGAGSNEKLFF. The DNA for the CDR3 is TGTGCCAGCAGCTTGGGGGCAGGTTCTAATGAAAAACTGTTTTTT. This chain links TRBV5-4 with TRBJ1-4, with unresolved D. The CDR3 sequence is 15 residues long. From germline, CDR1 is SGHNT and CDR2 YYREEE (reference sequence). Trimming cost V 0 bases and J 3 bases, with 9 bases left between them.

The V call is TRBV10-2, the J call TRBJ2-3, with 9 bases matching TRBD2. The CDR3 has 14 amino acids. CDR1 is WSHSY and CDR2 is SAAADI in the germline V gene. V lost 5 bases and J lost 6; bases outside the gene matches: 6. The CDR3 here is CASSLAGVLDTQYF. The CDR3 nucleotides are TGCGCCAGCAGTTTAGCGGGAGTGCTGGATACGCAGTATTTT.

V usage is TRBV11-3 and J usage is TRBJ1-1, with a tentative D call TRBD1 (5 bases). V was clipped by 5 bases and J by 1 base, with 26 bases between them. CDR1 is SGHNT and CDR2 is YENEEA in the germline V gene. The CDR3 extends over 19 amino acids. In DNA form, the CDR3 reads TGTGCCAGCAGCCCAGCTGTTGCGGGGCTGTGGATGGAGAACACTGAAGCTTTCTTT. This encodes CASSPAVAGLWMENTEAFF. The full variable domain, rest sourced from reference TRBV11-3 and TRBJ1-1, is EAGVVQSPRYKIIEKKQPVAFWCNPISGHNTLYWYLQNLGQGPELLIRYENEEAVDDSQLPKDRFSAERLKGVDSTLKIQPAELGDSAVYLCASSPAVAGLWMENTEAFFGQGTRLTVV.

This CDR3 is CASSQDRGGRELFF. The CDR3 nucleotides read TGTGCCAGCAGCCAAGATAGGGGGGGGAGGGAGCTGTTTTTT. The chain recombines TRBV4-2 with TRBJ2-2, with TRBD2 as a possible D gene (7 bases). Trimming stripped 0 bases from V and 9 bases from J, with 11 bases between. Germline CDR1 is LGHNA and CDR2 is YNFKEQ. The CDR3 is 14 residues long.

V is TRBV12-3 or TRBV12-4 and J is TRBJ2-7; 13 nucleotides align to TRBD2. This CDR3 spans 13 amino acids. Trimming removed 7 bases from V and 12 bases from J; junction bases left unmatched: 9. This CDR3 reads CASTIGLAGARYF. The DNA of the CDR3 is TGTGCCAGCACCATAGGACTAGCGGGAGCCCGGTACTTC.

This clone was observed a single time. The chain carries TRBV11-2 and TRBJ2-3; D is perhaps TRBD2 (5 bases). CDR1 is SGHAT, CDR2 FQNNGV, per germline. The germline V and J ends were trimmed by 2 bases and 6 bases, with 12 bases remaining between them. This CDR3 has 14 residues. The CDR3 loop is CASSLLASPDTQYF. The CDR3 DNA sequence: TGTGCCAGCAGCTTACTAGCTTCCCCGGATACGCAGTATTTT.

This chain links TRBV4-1 with TRBJ1-4; TRBD1 aligns across 8 bases. Germline CDR1 and CDR2: MGHRA and YSYEKL. This CDR3 is built from 16 residues. The ends lost 0 bases at V and 8 bases at J; junction bases unmatched: 8. CDR3 nucleotides: TGCGCCAGCAGCCAAGATTGGGACAGGTTTAGCGAAAAACTGTTTTTT. It codes for CASSQDWDRFSEKLFF.

The V and J genes are TRBV10-3 and TRBJ2-5; 8 nucleotides agree with TRBD2. This CDR3 is 16 amino acids long. Germline CDR1 and CDR2: ENHRY and SYGVKD. With 7 bases clipped from V and 6 bases from J, the junction kept 16 bases outside the gene matches. The CDR3: CAITPPRTGGPKTQYF. CDR3 sequence (DNA): TGTGCCATCACTCCCCCTCGGACGGGGGGGCCCAAGACCCAGTACTTC.

The V gene is TRBV6-2 or TRBV6-3, the J gene TRBJ2-2; unclear D gene. The CDR3 covers 14 residues. Trimming pared 2 bases from V and 7 bases from J, leaving 11 bases between. The germline CDR1 and CDR2 sequences are MNHEY and SVGEGT. This CDR3 is CASSYQLGRGELFF. DNA of the CDR3: TGTGCCAGCAGTTACCAACTTGGGCGCGGGGAGCTGTTTTTT.